These 7 T cell receptor beta chains share one sample of origin, sequenced in a study of T cell responses to AZD1222 COVID-19 vaccine. Method: immunoSEQ multiplex PCR; TCRdb's copy keeps in-frame clones and lacks some. Among 150,000 to 180,000 clones listed, over 70% were seen once. The sample was peripheral blood, taken 28 days after the second AZD1222 dose. Source of these receptors: an adult who received the AZD1222 COVID-19 vaccine.

The J gene is TRBJ2-7, the V gene TRBV19; TRBD2 is a possible D gene (6 bases). The V end lost 4 bases, the J end lost 4 bases, and 17 bases lay between the germline ends. The CDR3 is made up of 15 amino acids. The V gene's germline CDR1 is LNHDA and CDR2 SQIVND (reference sequence). In nucleotides, the CDR3 is TGTGCCAGTAGTACCCCCGGGAGCTCGAGGTACGAGCAGTACTTC. This codes for CASSTPGSSRYEQYF.

V gene TRBV9 combines with J gene TRBJ2-3, with 10 positions matching TRBD1. The germline gives CDR1 SGDLS, CDR2 YYNGEE. CDR3 length: 16 amino acids. V lost 0 bases to trimming and J lost 3 bases; unmatched junction nucleotides: 4. The CDR3 nucleotides are TGTGCCAGCAGCGTAGATGGGGACAGGGGTACAGATACGCAGTATTTT. As protein: CASSVDGDRGTDTQYF.

The chain couples TRBV5-1 to TRBJ2-2; 8 nucleotides match TRBD2. In germline, CDR1 is SGHRS, CDR2 YFSETQ. V lost 6 bases and J lost 5; bases outside the gene matches: 6. The CDR3 length is 14 residues. The CDR3 region is CASTSRGGTGELFF. The CDR3 nucleotides read TGCGCCAGCACCTCCCGGGGGGGAACCGGGGAGCTGTTTTTT.

This sequence joins TRBV5-6 and TRBJ1-2; the match to TRBD1 covers 8 bases. CDR3 size: 16 residues. Trimming at V came to 4 bases and at J to 2 bases, leaving 10 bases not matched to a gene. Germline assignment: CDR1 SGHDT and CDR2 YYEEEE. CDR3 sequence reads: CASSHSGGTGNYGYTF. The DNA of the CDR3 is TGTGCCAGCAGCCACAGTGGAGGGACAGGCAACTATGGCTACACCTTC. The full variable domain, in which reference TRBV5-6 and TRBJ1-2 provide the parts outside the CDR3, is DAGVTQSPTHLIKTRGQQVTLRCSPKSGHDTVSWYQQALGQGPQFIFQYYEEEERQRGNFPDRFSGHQFPNYSSELNVNALLLGDSALYLCASSHSGGTGNYGYTFGSGTRLTVV.

The V gene is TRBV14, the J gene TRBJ2-2, with 9 bases lining up with TRBD2. The CDR3 runs 21 residues. With V trimmed by 1 base and J by 7 bases, 22 bases remained unmatched. Germline V gene sequence: CDR1 SGHDN, CDR2 FVKESK. The CDR3 loop reads CASSQAPEKTSGSLLGGELFF. The CDR3 nucleotides are TGTGCCAGCAGCCAAGCTCCGGAAAAGACTAGCGGATCACTCTTGGGCGGGGAGCTGTTTTTT. The full variable domain, rest sourced from reference TRBV14 and TRBJ2-2, is EAGVTQFPSHSVIEKGQTVTLRCDPISGHDNLYWYRRVMGKEIKFLLHFVKESKQDESGMPNNRFLAERTGGTYSTLKVQPAELEDSGVYFCASSQAPEKTSGSLLGGELFFGEGSRLTVL.

This rearrangement joins TRBV30 to TRBJ1-5; 10 bases are a match to TRBD1. This CDR3 has 17 residues. Germline trimming cut 1 base from V and 3 bases from J; bases unmatched to any gene: 9. Germline CDR1 and CDR2: GTSNPN and SVGIG (reference sequence). CDR3 residues: CAWSAGQGPLSNQPQHF. CDR3 DNA: TGTGCCTGGAGTGCGGGACAGGGGCCCCTGTCCAATCAGCCCCAGCATTTT.

V and J are TRBV5-1 and TRBJ2-1, with D maybe TRBD2 (5 bases). In germline, CDR1 is SGHRS, CDR2 YFSETQ. The CDR3 loop spans 14 amino acids. Trimming shortened V by 6 bases and J by 1 base, and 11 bases separated the two germline ends. Written as DNA, the CDR3 is TGCGCCAGCACGAGGGCGGCTTCCTACAATGAGCAGTTCTTC. Translated, it gives CASTRAASYNEQFF.